This T cell receptor beta chain is drawn from a study of T cells in Graves' hyperthyroidism and ophthalmopathy (dated by TCRdb to the late 2010s). Background on the whole study: Peripheral blood samples were taken at initial diagnosis, before any treatment was given. To identify distinguishing TCR V-J signatures, a discovery cohort of about 95 patients was used, comprising 43 with Graves' ophthalmopathy and around 57 with stable Graves' hyperthyroidism. Prospective prediction of ophthalmopathy was tested in an independent validation cohort consisting of 18 to 20 hyperthyroidism patients and about 17 patients who later progressed to ophthalmopathy. The 95 to 100 discovery patients were randomly split 7:3 into training and test sets. In addition, the study compared T-cell repertoires in thyroid tissue and in blood from five to seven Graves' hyperthyroidism patients. Once sampling was done, hyperthyroidism patients were given methimazole at a starting dose of 30 mg daily, whereas ophthalmopathy patients were given high-dose intravenous methylprednisolone. The paper reports TCR Vbeta CDR3 sequencing of 135 peripheral blood samples: approximately 41 ophthalmopathy, roughly 80 hyperthyroidism and around 17 progressor patients.

This clonotype was counted at least ten times. The antigen this receptor binds is unknown. The input lacks base qualities; no much larger clone sits a single base away. Study-wide conclusions, independent of this receptor: Ophthalmopathy was separated from stable hyperthyroidism by a 13 V-J signature model, with about 86% sensitivity and about 81% specificity obtained in cross-validation and 80%/75% obtained in testing. Blood samples also contained most of the expanded thyroid clonotypes (frequency above 0.001), which suggests that blood repertoires may reflect thyroid immune responses. In validation, the model predicted progression to ophthalmopathy a median of about 6.5 months before onset, with 65% to 71% sensitivity and about 72% specificity. Sample size was not statistically predetermined, and investigators were not blinded to group allocation.

Clipping removes 3 bases from V and 7 bases from J, with 9 as the unmatched junction base count. The germline V gene sets CDR1 to SGHRS and CDR2 to YFSETQ. Inclusive of the bounding cysteine and phenylalanine, the CDR3 is 15 residues long. Of all the DNA, just the CDR3 is kept, 45 bases in frame from base 1. Ophthalmopathy patients had moderately to severely active disease, Clinical Activity Score of at least 3, NOSPECS grade of at least 4, and duration under 3 months. The study excluded patients with uncontrolled infections, other autoimmune diseases, pregnancy or lactation. Clinical symptoms, serum thyroxine and TRAb, thyroid ultrasound, and orbital computed tomography formed the basis for the diagnoses. PBMCs were isolated from about 9 ml of fresh peripheral blood by Ficoll-Paque density gradient centrifugation. Total RNA was extracted using Trizol reagent, and RNA quality was assessed on an Agilent 2100 Bioanalyzer.

The TCR beta CDR3 regions were amplified from the RNA transcripts. The TCR CDR3 was subjected to a first round of RT-PCR using the HTBI primer set and the Qiagen OneStep RT-PCR kit. A second multiplex PCR round built the libraries, followed by size selection and purification. The libraries were sequenced on an Illumina HiSeq2000 using paired-end 100 bp reads. In the paper's pipeline: SOAPnuke was used to process the raw data, throwing out any read that contained adapters or uncalled bases, had a mean Phred below 15, or lacked an exact constant-primer or identifier match. High-quality paired reads were merged using COPE v1.2.5, and each unique nucleotide sequence was defined as a clonotype. Clonotypes were aligned to IMGT TRBV, TRBD and TRBJ reference segments using MiTCR v1.1. Analysis was restricted to V-J combinations with a frequency above 0.0001, which covered over 98% of repertoires. The TCS score was defined as F50 (clonal expansion) divided by E x V (chaos), with BLOSUM62-based TCRdist calculated between CDR3 peptides within each V-J. Welch's t-statistics and random forest reduced 500 to 550 V-J features to roughly 13, which were used in a naive Bayes classifier (R e1071). TCRdb reanalyzed the raw reads on its own, using fastp at Q25 for trimming and MiXCR for clone calling, and kept in-frame beta chains. Under each unique CDR3 protein, matching rows form one entry showing the most common genes and DNA. The V and J calls were determined by TCRdb, not by the authors. This sample has fewer than 750,000 distinct CDR3 sequences in its table, and approximately 15% of those were observed once. Of the sample, approximately 13% falls within the top ten clones.

Specimen: blood. The clonotype originates from a woman in her forties or fifties with Graves' ophthalmopathy. The sequence is built from TRBV5-1 and TRBJ2-1, and TRBD2 matches 8 of the central bases. The DNA sequence is TGCGCCAGCAGCTCGGGGGCGGGACTAGAGAATGAGCAGTTCTTC. This yields the protein CASSSGAGLENEQFF.